This T cell receptor beta chain stems from a study of T cells in Graves' hyperthyroidism and ophthalmopathy. There were TCR beta CDR3 regions amplified from RNA transcripts. TCR CDR3 regions were first amplified by RT-PCR with HTBI primers. TCRdb analysed the multiplex PCR reads with MiXCR anew, one entry per CDR3 protein. Of approximately 600,000 distinct CDR3 sequences detected, around 21% appear once; the ten largest clones hold about 35%. The receptor was derived from a young man with Graves' ophthalmopathy. Sequenced input: blood.

CDR3 DNA sequence: TGTGCCAGTAGTATACAAGCTACCATTGCCAATGAGCAGTTCTTC. This encodes CASSIQATIANEQFF. This chain links TRBV19 with TRBJ2-1; D gene ambiguous. Germline CDR1 reads LNHDA; CDR2 reads SQIVND (reference sequence). This CDR3 has 15 residues. Trimming took off 2 bases at V and 6 bases at J, with 14 bases between the two ends.